The source of this T cell receptor (beta chain) is a study of blood T cell repertoires in COVID-19. In the original processing: Reference gene primer amplification gave estimated nucleated cell counts. Clones were sequenced by immunoSEQ multiplex PCR, and TCRdb holds only the in-frame ones, with some missing. Clonal size and the V and J genes are those of that table, whereas D and trimming came from the DNA. Altogether 10,000 or so clones are present, 60% to 85% being singletons, with the ten largest covering more than 5%. This clone was found a few times. CDR3 length: 14 amino acids. Germline CDR1 and CDR2: SGHNT and YYREEE (reference sequence). V dropped 4 bases and J dropped 8 bases, with 15 bases sitting between them.

The chain carries TRBV5-4 and TRBJ1-4; no firm D call. Source material: peripheral blood. This TCR derives from a man aged 55-75 years with COVID-19, enrolled during active disease. CDR3 bases: TGTGCCAGCAGCCGCGCGGGTGTTTGGGAAAAACTGTTTTTT. Translation: CASSRAGVWEKLFF. Using reference TRBV5-4 and TRBJ1-4 for the parts outside the CDR3, the full variable domain is ETGVTQSPTHLIKTRGQQVTLRCSSQSGHNTVSWYQQALGQGPQFIFQYYREEENGRGNFPPRFSGLQFPNYSSELNVNALELDDSALYLCASSRAGVWEKLFFGSGTQLSVL.